Listed below are T cell receptor beta chains from one sample, sequenced in a study of human T cells and chemical hapten exposure. MiXCR was run by TCRdb on the RACE reads, yielding one entry per CDR3 protein. The sample gives about 84,000 distinct CDR3 sequences, 11% of which show up once; around 3.7% is in the top ten. The specimen comprised whole blood, sampled in connection with sensitization to the hapten diphenylcyclopropenone (DPC). The source of these receptors is a woman between 45 and 60 years old with alopecia areata. Some clones in this sample may be carry-over from other donors' samples. The CDR3 runs from the conserved cysteine through the conserved F or W. Each record gives: clone size, D gene, V gene, J gene, CDR3 protein, CDR3 DNA. D genes are given only for firm matches. Only part of the rows carry a size: once, few, many, or a class if the clone is expanded.

many	TRBD1	TRBV6-2/TRBV6-3	TRBJ2-2	CASSQLRTGGASGELFF	TGTGCCAGCAGCCAACTTCGTACAGGGGGCGCTTCCGGGGAGCTGTTTTTT
many	TRBD1	TRBV29-1	TRBJ1-5	CSVGDRGNQPQHF	TGCAGCGTTGGGGACAGGGGGAATCAGCCCCAGCATTTT
few	TRBD1	TRBV28	TRBJ2-5	CASSFWGQPQETQYF	TGTGCCAGCAGTTTCTGGGGACAGCCCCAAGAGACCCAGTACTTC
few	TRBD2	TRBV11-2	TRBJ2-3	CASSSGLAGDTQYF	TGTGCCAGCAGCTCGGGACTAGCGGGAGATACGCAGTATTTT
many	.	TRBV20-1	TRBJ1-1	CSARVAAGYTEAFF	TGCAGTGCTAGAGTGGCAGCCGGATACACTGAAGCTTTCTTT
.	TRBD1	TRBV29-1	TRBJ2-5	CSVSKQGADQYF	TGCAGCGTTAGTAAACAGGGGGCGGACCAGTACTTC
few	.	TRBV7-3	TRBJ1-1	CASSSGTVNTEAFF	TGTGCCAGCAGCTCCGGGACGGTGAACACTGAAGCTTTCTTT
many	.	TRBV6-1	TRBJ2-2	CASSGRTSTGELFF	TGTGCCAGCAGTGGTCGGACTTCGACCGGGGAGCTGTTTTTT
many	TRBD2	TRBV12-3/TRBV12-4	TRBJ2-1	CASSPHSGRINEQFF	TGTGCCAGCAGTCCCCATAGCGGGAGAATCAATGAGCAGTTCTTC
.	TRBD1	TRBV20-1	TRBJ1-6	CSVFSGTGSNSPLHF	TGCAGTGTCTTTAGCGGGACAGGGTCTAATTCACCCCTCCACTTT
few	TRBD2	TRBV20-1	TRBJ2-1	CSANPGGGGYNEQFF	TGCAGTGCCAATCCGGGTGGCGGGGGTTACAATGAGCAGTTCTTC
many	.	TRBV29-1	TRBJ2-1	CSVLGMREQFF	TGCAGCGTTCTGGGCATGAGGGAGCAGTTCTTC
.	TRBD1	TRBV5-5	TRBJ2-2	CASTWDRAGGELFF	TGTGCCAGCACCTGGGACAGGGCCGGCGGGGAGCTGTTTTTT
.	TRBD1	TRBV30	TRBJ2-3	CALKLGTERTDTQYF	TGTGCCTTAAAGTTGGGGACAGAGCGCACAGATACGCAGTATTTT
.	.	TRBV24-1	TRBJ2-1	CATSDLGLGTNEQFF	TGTGCCACCAGTGATTTGGGCCTAGGAACGAATGAGCAGTTCTTC
.	.	TRBV28	TRBJ1-1	CASSYRDAFF	TGTGCCAGCAGTTATCGGGACGCTTTCTTT
many	.	TRBV18	TRBJ1-1	CASSPLGGGDEAFF	TGTGCCAGCTCACCCCTCGGAGGGGGTGATGAAGCTTTCTTT
.	TRBD1	TRBV27	TRBJ1-1	CASSSYRGTEAFF	TGTGCCAGCAGTTCCTACAGGGGCACTGAAGCTTTCTTT
many	.	TRBV5-1	TRBJ1-1	CASSFGGRGTEAFF	TGCGCCAGCTCCTTCGGGGGCAGGGGCACTGAAGCTTTCTTT
few	TRBD2	TRBV14	TRBJ2-7	CASSQDRLAGVDEQYF	TGTGCCAGCAGCCAAGATAGGTTAGCGGGAGTCGACGAGCAGTACTTC
.	.	TRBV7-2	TRBJ2-5	CASSLAGWAQETQYF	TGTGCCAGCAGCTTAGCTGGGTGGGCTCAAGAGACCCAGTACTTC
many	.	TRBV28	TRBJ2-7	CASSGQSPSYEQYF	TGTGCCAGCAGCGGACAATCTCCCTCTTACGAGCAGTACTTC
few	.	TRBV18	TRBJ1-2	CASSPETGSRGYTF	TGTGCCAGCTCACCGGAGACCGGTTCTAGGGGCTACACCTTC
.	TRBD2	TRBV5-5	TRBJ2-5	CASSLVVAGGPQETQYF	TGTGCCAGCAGCTTGGTGGTAGCGGGAGGGCCCCAAGAGACCCAGTACTTC
many	.	TRBV6-2/TRBV6-3	TRBJ2-2	CASRGWAGSNTGELFF	TGTGCCAGCAGAGGCTGGGCTGGCTCGAACACCGGGGAGCTGTTTTTT
few	.	TRBV29-1	TRBJ2-3	CSVPDGADTQYF	TGCAGCGTCCCAGACGGGGCAGATACGCAGTATTTT
.	TRBD1	TRBV6-5	TRBJ2-6	CASSYRPRTGGSGANVLTF	TGTGCCAGCAGTTACCGCCCGCGAACAGGGGGCAGTGGGGCCAACGTCCTGACTTTC
many	TRBD1	TRBV29-1	TRBJ2-7	CSVGQGEYEQYF	TGCAGCGTGGGACAGGGGGAATACGAGCAGTACTTC
many	.	TRBV28	TRBJ1-4	CASSRHATNEKLFF	TGTGCCAGCAGTCGACACGCAACTAATGAAAAACTGTTTTTT
many	.	TRBV6-6	TRBJ2-7	CASSREDEQYF	TGTGCCAGCAGTCGTGAGGACGAGCAGTACTTC
few	TRBD1	TRBV5-1	TRBJ1-3	CASSLDRGGSGNTIYF	TGCGCCAGCAGCTTGGACAGGGGGGGATCTGGAAACACCATATATTTT
many	.	TRBV6-1	TRBJ1-2	CASSHGQSYGYTF	TGTGCCAGCAGCCACGGACAGTCCTATGGCTACACCTTC
many	TRBD1	TRBV7-6	TRBJ2-5	CASSFRAQGETQYF	TGTGCCAGCAGCTTCCGTGCACAGGGGGAGACCCAGTACTTC
many	TRBD2	TRBV20-1	TRBJ2-3	CSAISAGVDTQYF	TGCAGTGCTATTTCCGCGGGAGTTGATACGCAGTATTTT
many	TRBD2	TRBV5-1	TRBJ2-1	CASSSLAATNEQFF	TGCGCCAGCAGCTCACTAGCGGCTACCAATGAGCAGTTCTTC
medium-sized	TRBD1	TRBV6-2/TRBV6-3	TRBJ1-1	CASITGGTEAFF	TGTGCCAGCATTACAGGGGGCACTGAAGCTTTCTTT
few	TRBD2	TRBV12-5	TRBJ2-1	CASGLGLAGYNEQFF	TGTGCTAGTGGTTTGGGGCTAGCGGGGTACAATGAGCAGTTCTTC
.	TRBD2	TRBV7-9	TRBJ2-5	CASSPAASGIETQYF	TGTGCCAGCAGCCCAGCAGCCAGCGGGATAGAGACCCAGTACTTC
many	.	TRBV6-5	TRBJ2-7	CASSSLGRSSYEQYF	TGTGCCAGCAGTTCCCTGGGGAGGTCCTCCTACGAGCAGTACTTC
many	.	TRBV7-9	TRBJ2-1	CASSLGFPGGPSYNEQFF	TGTGCCAGCAGCTTAGGTTTTCCGGGCGGGCCCTCCTACAATGAGCAGTTCTTC
many	.	TRBV12-3/TRBV12-4	TRBJ1-4	CASSLGGTPNEKLFF	TGTGCCAGCAGTTTGGGGGGGACACCGAATGAAAAACTGTTTTTT
many	.	TRBV2	TRBJ2-7	CASRTFAEQYF	TGTGCCAGTCGGACCTTCGCCGAGCAGTACTTC
many	.	TRBV5-1	TRBJ1-1	CASSLAPRGNTEAFF	TGCGCCAGCAGCTTGGCCCCCAGGGGGAACACTGAAGCTTTCTTT
.	.	TRBV19	TRBJ1-4	CACDATGLNEKLFF	TGTGCCTGTGACGCGACAGGTCTTAATGAAAAACTGTTTTTT
many	TRBD2	TRBV20-1	TRBJ2-2	CSAKGRVAGVANTGELFF	TGCAGTGCAAAGGGGCGGGTAGCGGGAGTCGCGAACACCGGGGAGCTGTTTTTT
.	.	TRBV5-5	TRBJ1-5	CASSLETVQPQHF	TGTGCCAGCAGCTTGGAAACAGTACAGCCCCAGCATTTT
few	.	TRBV14	TRBJ1-1	CASSQVRGASEAFF	TGTGCCAGCAGCCAAGTTCGGGGCGCGAGTGAAGCTTTCTTT
.	TRBD2	TRBV10-3	TRBJ2-7	CAISEPRTSGRGGEQYF	TGTGCCATCAGTGAGCCCCGGACTAGCGGGAGAGGTGGCGAGCAGTACTTC